Below, 26 T cell receptor beta chains from the same sample are listed, as sequenced in a study of shared clonotypes between healthy human individuals. The data were produced by immunoSEQ multiplex PCR, yet TCRdb's version contains in-frame clones alone and is incomplete. The table has roughly 2.6 million clones, over 85% seen once; the top ten hold around 0.14%. Sequenced: naive CD4+ T cells sorted from blood. Specified subset: CD45RA+ positively selected. The receptors come from a man between 18 and 29 years old in good health.

V and J are TRBV7-2 and TRBJ2-2; D is possibly TRBD1 or TRBD2 (5 bases each). The CDR3 covers 15 residues. V shed 5 bases and J shed 5 bases, with 15 bases lying between them. The germline gives CDR1 SGHTA, CDR2 FQGNSA. The CDR3 DNA is TGTGCCAGCAGCCCCTCGGGGCCCCAGACCGGGGAGCTGTTTTTT. Its translation is CASSPSGPQTGELFF.

In DNA form, the CDR3 reads TGTGCCAGCAGTGGTAGGGTATCGGTCTACAATGAGCAGTTCTTC. Its protein product is CASSGRVSVYNEQFF. The genes are TRBV6-1 and TRBJ2-1, with D unclear. The V gene lost 4 bases and the J gene lost 3 bases, with 13 bases spanning the gap. CDR3 length: 15 residues. CDR1 MNHNS and CDR2 SASEGT come from the germline V gene.

V and J are TRBV5-1 and TRBJ2-4; D unresolved. The CDR3 is 15 residues long. Germline CDR1 reads SGHRS; CDR2 reads YFSETQ. V lost 0 bases and J 3 bases, leaving 10 bases between the germline ends. CDR3 sequence (DNA): TGCGCCAGCAGCTTGGGGGTGGTCGGCAAAAACATTCAGTACTTC. It is translated as CASSLGVVGKNIQYF.

The CDR3 DNA reads TGTGCTAGTGGTTTGGTCCGAAACAGGGTGGGTGGATCACCCCTCCACTTT. Translation: CASGLVRNRVGGSPLHF. The J gene is TRBJ1-6, the V gene TRBV12-5, with D maybe TRBD1 (6 bases). With 0 bases removed from V and 10 bases from J, the gap between germline ends came to 19 bases. Germline CDR1 is LGHNT and CDR2 is FRNRAP. The CDR3 loop spans 17 amino acids.

The chain combines TRBV5-4 with TRBJ2-3, with 10 positions matching TRBD1. The J segment lost 3 bases and the V segment lost 3 bases, leaving 4 bases of the junction unmatched. Germline V gene data show CDR1 as SGHNT and CDR2 as YYREEE (reference sequence). This CDR3 is built from 15 residues. Here the CDR3 DNA reads TGTGCCAGCAGCTGGGTGGGACAGGGGACAGATACGCAGTATTTT. Translation gives CASSWVGQGTDTQYF.

V and J are TRBV25-1 and TRBJ2-3; 8 bases are shared with TRBD1. The CDR3 runs 15 residues. Germline CDR1 MGHDK, CDR2 SYGVNS. J gave up 4 bases and V 5 bases, and 8 bases lay outside the gene matches. The CDR3 bases are TGTGCCAGCAGTTCGACAGGGGTGGGGGCAGATACGCAGTATTTT. It specifies CASSSTGVGADTQYF.

The rearrangement uses TRBV6-1 and TRBJ2-7; 11 nucleotides align to TRBD1. This CDR3 spans 14 amino acids. The V gene's germline CDR1 is MNHNS and CDR2 SASEGT. Unmatched junction bases numbered 8, after V lost 7 bases and J lost 6 bases. CDR3 nucleotides: TGTGCCAGCATCTGGGACAGGGGGTTAGGCGAGCAGTACTTC. Amino acid sequence: CASIWDRGLGEQYF.

The table lists this clone with a count of one. The chain has TRBV7-3 and TRBJ2-1, with D tentatively TRBD1 (7 bases). The CDR3 spans 15 residues. Trimming cost V 6 bases and J 6 bases, with 18 bases left between them. In germline, CDR1 is SGHTA, CDR2 FQGTGA. In nucleotides, the CDR3 is TGTGCCAGCAGTGATCCGGCCAGGGGGGCCAATGAGCAGTTCTTC. This sequence encodes CASSDPARGANEQFF.

The chain couples TRBV5-1 to TRBJ2-3; D gene unclear. Trimming left V 0 bases short and J 2 bases short, with 13 bases between. Per the germline V gene, CDR1 is SGHRS and CDR2 is YFSETQ. The CDR3 is made up of 16 amino acids. The CDR3 is CASSLARRLDTDTQYF. The CDR3 nucleotides read TGCGCCAGCAGCTTGGCCAGGAGACTCGACACAGATACGCAGTATTTT.

This clone was counted a single time. The chain carries TRBV19 and TRBJ2-3, with 7 bases fitting TRBD2. V lost 4 bases and J lost 6; bases outside the gene matches: 16. The germline V gene encodes CDR1 LNHDA and CDR2 SQIVND (reference sequence). The CDR3 is made up of 17 amino acids. Written as DNA, the CDR3 is TGTGCCAGTAGTACAAGACCACCTGGGGGGGATATGGATACGCAGTATTTT. Amino acids: CASSTRPPGGDMDTQYF.

The chain couples TRBV7-2 to TRBJ1-1; maybe TRBD1 (6 bases). This CDR3 region has 13 residues. Germline V gene data show CDR1 as SGHTA and CDR2 as FQGNSA. V lost 2 bases, J lost 9 bases, and 13 bases lay in between. The CDR3, as DNA: TGTGCCAGCAGCTTACCGGGGGCGGTGAAAGCTTTCTTT. Translated: CASSLPGAVKAFF.

The gene calls are TRBV29-1 and TRBJ2-7, with 8 bases fitting TRBD1. V trimming: 3 bases; J trimming: 9 bases; junction bases outside the gene matches: 16. Germline V gives CDR1 SQVTM, CDR2 ANQGSEA. The CDR3 has 15 residues. CDR3 nucleotides: TGCAGCGTTGATCCGCTGGGACAGGTCGTTTATGTGCAGTACTTC. It encodes CSVDPLGQVVYVQYF.

The chain joins TRBV29-1 to TRBJ1-1; unclear D gene. V lost 6 bases to trimming and J lost 1 base, with 9 bases between them. Looked up from germline, CDR1 is SQVTM and CDR2 is ANQGSEA. This CDR3 has 12 amino acids. CDR3 region: CSVDGQNTEAFF. The CDR3 nucleotides read TGCAGCGTGGACGGGCAGAACACTGAAGCTTTCTTT.

The chain recombines TRBV7-2 with TRBJ2-5; 7 bases agree with TRBD2. The trim removed 4 bases at V and 4 bases at J, leaving 9 bases unmatched. Per germline, CDR1 SGHTA and CDR2 FQGNSA. The CDR3 spans 15 residues. This CDR3 is CASSSRREKRETQYF. As DNA, the CDR3 is TGTGCCAGCAGCTCGCGGCGGGAGAAGAGAGAGACCCAGTACTTC. Based on the CDR3 plus reference TRBV7-2 and TRBJ2-5, the full variable domain is GAGVSQSPSNKVTEKGKDVELRCDPISGHTALYWYRQSLGQGLEFLIYFQGNSAPDKSGLPSDRFSAERTGGSVSTLTIQRTQQEDSAVYLCASSSRREKRETQYFGPGTRLLVL.

Here the CDR3 DNA reads TGTGCCAGCAGCTACGACTGGCCCCGTTATGGCTACACCTTC. It encodes CASSYDWPRYGYTF. The chain couples TRBV7-9 to TRBJ1-2; D is unresolved. The CDR3 is 14 residues long. Looked up from germline, CDR1 is SEHNR and CDR2 is FQNEAQ (reference sequence). V lost 4 bases to trimming and J lost 5 bases, with 14 bases between them.

The chain joins TRBV30 to TRBJ1-4; D is perhaps TRBD1 (6 bases). The CDR3 runs 13 residues. In germline, CDR1 is GTSNPN, CDR2 SVGIG (reference sequence). V gave up 5 bases and J gave up 3 bases, with 10 bases separating them. CDR3 coding DNA: TGTGCCTGGCGACAGGACGCTAATGAAAAACTGTTTTTT. Translating gives CAWRQDANEKLFF. Drawing the rest from reference TRBV30 and TRBJ1-4, the complete variable domain is SQTIHQWPATLVQPVGSPLSLECTVEGTSNPNLYWYRQAAGRGLQLLFYSVGIGQISSEVPQNLSASRPQDRQFILSSKKLLLSDSGFYLCAWRQDANEKLFFGSGTQLSVL.

This chain connects TRBV9 to TRBJ2-7, with TRBD2 identical over 8 bases. After removal of 0 bases from V and 11 bases from J, the junction contained 19 bases not matched to a gene. This CDR3 spans 17 amino acids. Germline CDR1 and CDR2: SGDLS and YYNGEE. DNA of the CDR3: TGTGCCAGCAGCGTAGGAGGTGCAGGGGCTAGCGGGTCGGAAAAGTACTTC. Translated, it gives CASSVGGAGASGSEKYF.

This chain connects TRBV2 to TRBJ1-2; 7 bases fit TRBD1. This CDR3 region has 14 residues. Losses at the gene ends were 5 bases for V and 4 bases for J; bases not matched to a gene: 7. Germline-derived CDR1 and CDR2 are SNHLY and FYNNEI. The CDR3 spells CASSRSGTAYGYTF. CDR3 DNA: TGTGCCAGCAGTAGATCCGGGACAGCCTATGGCTACACCTTC.

V and J are TRBV6-4 and TRBJ1-5; possibly TRBD1 for D (6 bases). The CDR3 covers 15 residues. V was clipped by 6 bases and J by 1 base, with 13 bases between them. CDR1 and CDR2 from the germline V gene are MRHNA and SNTAGT. CDR3 DNA sequence: TGTGCCAGCAGAGGGGGGGGGTCCAGCAATCAGCCCCAGCATTTT. This codes for CASRGGGSSNQPQHF.

This chain joins TRBV4-3 and TRBJ2-3; 8 bases line up with TRBD2. Trimming removed 0 bases from V and 0 bases from J; junction bases left unmatched: 2. Germline loops: CDR1 LGHNA, CDR2 YSLEER. CDR3 length: 16 residues. The CDR3 DNA sequence: TGCGCCAGCAGCCAAGAGCGCGGGAGGAGCACAGATACGCAGTATTTT. Protein product: CASSQERGRSTDTQYF.

The rearrangement joins TRBV11-2 to TRBJ2-7; the match to TRBD1 covers 8 bases. V gave up 0 bases and J gave up 5 bases; unmatched junction bases: 6. The CDR3 covers 15 residues. CDR1 and CDR2 (germline): SGHAT, FQNNGV. The CDR3 protein is CASSLEGQGANEQYF. The CDR3 nucleotides read TGTGCCAGCAGCTTAGAGGGGCAGGGGGCCAACGAGCAGTACTTC.

The CDR3 DNA is TGTGCCAGCTCTATACAGGGACTAGCGGAAAAAGAGACCCAGTACTTC. It yields the protein CASSIQGLAEKETQYF. The rearrangement links TRBV18 to TRBJ2-5; 11 bases map to TRBD2. The CDR3 has 16 amino acids. Germline lookup yields CDR1 KGHSH and CDR2 LQKENI. V was clipped by 6 bases and J by 3 bases; unmatched bases: 9.

The gene calls are TRBV11-2 and TRBJ1-4; D might be TRBD1 (5 bases). From germline, CDR1 is SGHAT and CDR2 FQNNGV. The V end lost 7 bases, the J end lost 5 bases, and 14 bases lay between the germline ends. CDR3 length equals 14 residues. CDR3 amino acids: CASTYGPGNEKLFF. The CDR3 DNA sequence: TGTGCCAGCACCTACGGGCCAGGGAATGAAAAACTGTTTTTT.

J is TRBJ1-3 and V is TRBV10-3, with D unclear. V dropped 6 bases and J dropped 0 bases, with 6 bases sitting between them. Germline CDR1 is ENHRY and CDR2 is SYGVKD. The CDR3 covers 13 residues. CDR3 sequence reads: CAIRAYSGNTIYF. As DNA, the CDR3 is TGTGCCATCAGGGCCTACTCTGGAAACACCATATATTTT.

This chain joins TRBV7-9 and TRBJ1-4; 11 bases agree with TRBD1. Germline V gene lookup returns CDR1 SEHNR and CDR2 FQNEAQ (reference sequence). CDR3 length: 17 amino acids. Trimming cost V 5 bases and J 6 bases; bases outside gene matches: 11. CDR3 bases: TGTGCCAGCAGCGGCCCGGGACAGGGGGTATGGGATGAAAAACTGTTTTTT. This encodes CASSGPGQGVWDEKLFF. Full variable domain (missing parts from reference TRBV7-9 and TRBJ1-4): DTGVSQNPRHKITKRGQNVTFRCDPISEHNRLYWYRQTLGQGPEFLTYFQNEAQLEKSRLLSDRFSAERPKGSFSTLEIQRTEQGDSAMYLCASSGPGQGVWDEKLFFGSGTQLSVL.

J is TRBJ2-5 and V is TRBV4-1; 7 nucleotides agree with TRBD2. The J call may be in error: the DNA end matches TRBJ2-7 better. Germline-derived CDR1 and CDR2 are MGHRA and YSYEKL. This CDR3 comprises 14 residues. CDR3 sequence reads: CASSHPSGTYEQYF. The DNA for the CDR3 is TGCGCCAGCAGCCATCCGAGCGGGACCTACGAGCAGTACTTC.